This passage covers 13 T cell receptor beta chains from one sample sequenced in a study of shared clonotypes between healthy human individuals. TCRdb's copy holds only in-frame clones and misses some; the assay was immunoSEQ multiplex PCR. The sample carries 1,500,000 or so clones, 95% to 97% recorded once. Sequences were obtained from naive CD4+ T cells sorted from blood. Subset indicated: CD45RA+ positively selected. All receptors come from a young man in good health.

As regards this clone: Other DNA sequences in this specimen translate into the identical CDR3. The rearrangement links TRBV5-1 to TRBJ2-5, with D perhaps matching TRBD1 (6 bases). This CDR3 region has 14 residues. Trimming pared 4 bases from V and 2 bases from J, leaving 12 bases between. Germline CDR1 is SGHRS and CDR2 is YFSETQ. The CDR3 loop reads CASSLGQTQETQYF. The CDR3 region has the DNA TGCGCCAGCAGCCTTGGACAGACTCAAGAGACCCAGTACTTC. Filled out from reference TRBV5-1 and TRBJ2-5, the complete variable domain reads KAGVTQTPRYLIKTRGQQVTLSCSPISGHRSVSWYQQTPGQGLQFLFEYFSETQRNKGNFPGRFSGRQFSNSRSEMNVSTLELGDSALYLCASSLGQTQETQYFGPGTRLLVL.

The V call is TRBV30, the J call TRBJ2-1; D ambiguous. V was trimmed by 3 bases and J by 7 bases, leaving 16 bases between them. Germline CDR1 is GTSNPN and CDR2 is SVGIG (reference sequence). The CDR3 is made up of 14 amino acids. CDR3 in DNA: TGTGCCTGGAGCCCGGACGTCTCGGCTAATGAGCAGTTCTTC. Amino acids: CAWSPDVSANEQFF.

This rearrangement joins TRBV19 to TRBJ2-1; the match to TRBD2 covers 8 bases. V lost 1 base to trimming and J lost 0 bases; unmatched junction nucleotides: 5. The CDR3 is 17 residues long. In germline, CDR1 is LNHDA, CDR2 SQIVND (reference sequence). The CDR3 DNA is TGTGCCAGTAGTATAGGGGGAGCGGGAGTCTCCTACAATGAGCAGTTCTTC. Its protein is CASSIGGAGVSYNEQFF.

The rearrangement links TRBV28 to TRBJ2-5, with 12 positions matching TRBD2. The junction had 7 bases not matched to a gene; V was cut back by 6 bases and J by 2 bases. In germline, CDR1 is MDHEN, CDR2 SYDVKM. CDR3 length: 16 residues. The CDR3 DNA reads as TGTGCCAGCAGCACGACTAGCGGGAGCCCACAAGAGACCCAGTACTTC. This codes for CASSTTSGSPQETQYF.

The CDR3 coding sequence is TGTGCCAGCAGCCGGATAAGTGTTGTCTACGAGCAGTACTTC. Protein sequence: CASSRISVVYEQYF. The chain couples TRBV5-6 to TRBJ2-7; D is unresolved. V shed 4 bases and J shed 3 bases, with 14 bases lying between them. Germline V lookup: CDR1 SGHDT, CDR2 YYEEEE. This CDR3 comprises 14 residues. The full variable domain, rest sourced from reference TRBV5-6 and TRBJ2-7, is DAGVTQSPTHLIKTRGQQVTLRCSPKSGHDTVSWYQQALGQGPQFIFQYYEEEERQRGNFPDRFSGHQFPNYSSELNVNALLLGDSALYLCASSRISVVYEQYFGPGTRLTVT.

V is TRBV5-8 and J is TRBJ2-4, with D possibly being TRBD2 (6 bases). Between the trimmed V and J ends, which lost 4 bases and 4 bases, there was a span of 24 bases. The CDR3 covers 18 residues. CDR1 SGHTS and CDR2 YDEGEE come from the germline V gene. The CDR3 DNA sequence: TGTGCCAGCAGCCCCGCGGCCAGCCCCGGAGGGGTAAAAAACATTCAGTACTTC. Residues: CASSPAASPGGVKNIQYF.

This chain connects TRBV9 to TRBJ2-5, with a weak D call TRBD2 (5 bases). V was pared by 4 bases and J by 7 bases, with 11 bases between. Looked up from germline, CDR1 is SGDLS and CDR2 is YYNGEE. The CDR3 is made up of 12 amino acids. CDR3 sequence reads: CASSTGVGTQYF. The CDR3 coding sequence is TGTGCCAGCAGCACCGGGGTGGGGACCCAGTACTTC.

The chain links TRBV9 to TRBJ2-7, with 7 positions matching TRBD2. The V gene end was trimmed by 0 bases and the J gene end by 6 bases; junction bases not matched to a gene: 6. The CDR3 contains 14 residues. Per the germline V gene, CDR1 is SGDLS and CDR2 is YYNGEE. This CDR3 is CASSVAGGAIEQYF. The CDR3 nucleotides are TGTGCCAGCAGCGTAGCGGGAGGAGCCATCGAGCAGTACTTC.

The chain has TRBV4-1 and TRBJ1-4; 7 bases map to TRBD1. With V trimmed by 4 bases and J by 5 bases, 7 bases remained unmatched. CDR3 length: 15 residues. CDR1 MGHRA and CDR2 YSYEKL come from the germline V gene. Here the CDR3 DNA reads TGCGCCAGCAGCCTTCGGACAGGTGAAAATGAAAAACTGTTTTTT. Translating it yields CASSLRTGENEKLFF.

The chain employs TRBV30 and TRBJ1-2; D gene uncertain. Trimming took 2 bases from V and 4 from J, leaving 20 bases between them. The CDR3 is 16 amino acids. Per germline, CDR1 GTSNPN and CDR2 SVGIG (reference sequence). Here the CDR3 DNA reads TGTGCCTGGAGTCCTGGATCCCGGTGGACGGTCTATGGCTACACCTTC. Translating it yields CAWSPGSRWTVYGYTF.

J is TRBJ2-5 and V is TRBV2; TRBD1 or TRBD2 may be the D gene (5 bases each). The V gene lost 8 bases and the J gene lost 1 base, with 11 bases spanning the gap. Germline V lookup: CDR1 SNHLY, CDR2 FYNNEI. The CDR3 length is 13 residues. The CDR3 loop reads CASGPGTQETQYF. The DNA for the CDR3 is TGTGCCAGCGGTCCAGGGACCCAAGAGACCCAGTACTTC.

V is TRBV7-9 and J is TRBJ2-1, with 10 bases lining up with TRBD2. CDR3 size: 17 residues. Germline CDR1 reads SEHNR; CDR2 reads FQNEAQ (reference sequence). Germline trimming cut 3 bases from V and 6 bases from J; bases unmatched to any gene: 11. CDR3 region: CASSFGGLAGEINEQFF. The CDR3 coding sequence is TGTGCCAGCAGCTTTGGGGGGCTAGCGGGAGAAATCAATGAGCAGTTCTTC.

The chain couples TRBV6-1 to TRBJ2-7, with a possible D match to TRBD1 (6 bases). CDR1 is MNHNS, CDR2 SASEGT, per germline. The CDR3 sequence is 14 residues long. The V end was cut by 10 bases, the J end by 0 bases, with 16 bases between. This CDR3 reads CATYDPGVSYEQYF. The CDR3 coding sequence is TGTGCCACCTATGACCCAGGGGTCTCCTACGAGCAGTACTTC.